This is a list of T cell receptor beta chains from one sample in a study of shared clonotypes between healthy human individuals. Method: immunoSEQ multiplex PCR; TCRdb's copy keeps in-frame clones and lacks some. The sample includes 1.4 million to 1.5 million clones, around 95% of them seen just once. The sample comprised naive CD4+ T cells sorted from blood. The receptors here all came from a man between 25 and 39 years old in good health. CDR3s include the opening cysteine and the closing phenylalanine or tryptophan. D genes are given only for firm matches. Not every row has a clone size; where given, it reads once, few, many or a size class.

abundance	j_gene	d_gene	v_gene	CDR3aa	CDR3nt
.	TRBJ2-1	.	TRBV4-3	CASSQGRINEQFF	TGCGCCAGCAGCCAAGGTAGGATCAATGAGCAGTTCTTC
.	TRBJ2-2	TRBD2	TRBV11-3	CASSPLTSGVTGELFF	TGTGCCAGCAGCCCACTTACTAGCGGGGTCACCGGGGAGCTGTTTTTT
.	TRBJ2-6	.	TRBV7-3	CASSYSTGSYSGANVLTF	TGTGCCAGCAGCTACTCGACAGGATCCTACTCTGGGGCCAACGTCCTGACTTTC
.	TRBJ2-7	TRBD1	TRBV7-8	CASSLVAPLGVTGRHSYEQYF	TGTGCCAGCAGCTTAGTTGCGCCTCTTGGGGTGACAGGGCGCCACTCCTACGAGCAGTACTTC
.	TRBJ2-1	.	TRBV19	CASSSTSISFLGYNEQFF	TGTGCCAGTAGTTCGACTAGTATCAGTTTCTTGGGCTACAATGAGCAGTTCTTC
.	TRBJ2-5	TRBD2	TRBV4-2	CASSQEGASGRVQETQYF	TGTGCCAGCAGCCAAGAAGGGGCTAGCGGGAGGGTCCAAGAGACCCAGTACTTC
.	TRBJ1-2	TRBD1	TRBV5-1	CASSTGAGGGYTF	TGCGCCAGCAGTACAGGGGCTGGAGGTGGCTACACCTTC
.	TRBJ1-1	.	TRBV4-3	CASSQVAQNTEAFF	TGCGCCAGCAGCCAAGTGGCACAGAACACTGAAGCTTTCTTT
.	TRBJ2-1	TRBD2	TRBV25-1	CASSEGNGLAGDEQFF	TGTGCCAGCAGTGAGGGTAATGGACTAGCGGGAGATGAGCAGTTCTTC
.	TRBJ2-1	TRBD1	TRBV5-1	CASSTGTDGSSRQFF	TGCGCCAGCAGCACCGGGACAGATGGGTCATCACGGCAGTTCTTC
.	TRBJ1-1	.	TRBV19	CASSIVPGMNTEAFF	TGTGCCAGTAGTATAGTCCCAGGGATGAACACTGAAGCTTTCTTT
.	TRBJ2-5	.	TRBV25-1	CASSRNRVETQYF	TGTGCCAGCAGCCGAAACAGGGTAGAGACCCAGTACTTC
once	TRBJ1-1	.	TRBV7-9	CASSFKHSQGLKGTEAFF	TGTGCCAGCAGCTTCAAACACAGCCAGGGCTTAAAGGGCACTGAAGCTTTCTTT
.	TRBJ2-2	TRBD2	TRBV9	CASRGGSLAGELFF	TGTGCCAGCAGAGGCGGGAGTCTCGCCGGGGAGCTGTTTTTT
.	TRBJ1-2	TRBD1	TRBV14	CASSQAGTGFHGYTF	TGTGCCAGCAGCCAAGCCGGGACAGGGTTTCATGGCTACACCTTC
.	TRBJ2-1	.	TRBV7-3	CASSPQGSGSYNEQFF	TGTGCCAGCAGCCCTCAAGGTAGCGGATCCTACAATGAGCAGTTCTTC
.	TRBJ2-6	TRBD1	TRBV18	CASSPTTGGIDGANVLTF	TGTGCCAGCTCTCCTACGACAGGGGGCATCGACGGGGCCAACGTCCTGACTTTC
.	TRBJ2-2	.	TRBV18	CASSPRESGELFF	TGTGCCAGCTCACCCAGGGAATCCGGGGAGCTGTTTTTT
.	TRBJ2-1	TRBD2	TRBV28	CASLLAGGPRNEQFF	TGTGCCAGCCTACTAGCGGGAGGGCCCAGGAATGAGCAGTTCTTC
.	TRBJ2-2	TRBD1	TRBV9	CASSGTGTGRSGELFF	TGTGCCAGCAGCGGAACCGGGACAGGGAGATCCGGGGAGCTGTTTTTT
.	TRBJ1-4	.	TRBV6-5	CASSLDRKRNEKLFF	TGTGCCAGCAGCCTCGACAGGAAACGTAATGAAAAACTGTTTTTT
.	TRBJ2-7	TRBD1	TRBV7-2	CASSPSRDRSTYEQYF	TGTGCCAGCAGCCCTAGTCGGGACAGGAGTACCTACGAGCAGTACTTC
.	TRBJ2-2	TRBD1	TRBV5-1	CASSLGSGQGNTGELFF	TGCGCCAGCAGCTTGGGATCCGGACAGGGTAACACCGGGGAGCTGTTTTTT
.	TRBJ2-7	.	TRBV10-3	CAIKNSGFSDEQYF	TGTGCCATCAAGAATTCGGGGTTTAGCGACGAGCAGTACTTC
.	TRBJ2-2	TRBD1	TRBV5-1	CASSFPGQSTGELFF	TGCGCCAGCAGCTTTCCGGGACAGAGCACCGGGGAGCTGTTTTTT
.	TRBJ1-1	.	TRBV19	CASSSHSRGRRNTEAFF	TGTGCCAGTAGCTCTCATTCCCGGGGACGGCGGAACACTGAAGCTTTCTTT
.	TRBJ2-1	TRBD2	TRBV5-1	CASSFYSGISYNEQFF	TGCGCCAGCAGCTTTTATAGCGGGATATCCTACAATGAGCAGTTCTTC
.	TRBJ2-1	.	TRBV7-2	CASSRTSYRALNNEQFF	TGTGCCAGCAGCCGAACGTCGTACAGGGCTTTAAACAATGAGCAGTTCTTC
.	TRBJ2-7	.	TRBV7-9	CASSSRAEQYF	TGTGCCAGCAGCTCTCGGGCCGAGCAGTACTTC
.	TRBJ2-2	.	TRBV20-1	CSASGTGELFF	TGCAGTGCTTCCGGGACCGGGGAGCTGTTTTTT
.	TRBJ2-7	TRBD1	TRBV6-1	CASSEATGYNSYSYEQYF	TGTGCCAGCAGTGAAGCGACAGGGTATAACTCTTACTCCTACGAGCAGTACTTC
.	TRBJ2-1	TRBD2	TRBV11-2	CASSLAAGGVNNEQFF	TGTGCCAGCAGCTTAGCAGCGGGAGGGGTTAACAATGAGCAGTTCTTC
.	TRBJ1-2	.	TRBV7-9	CASSPSGVYGYTF	TGTGCCAGCAGCCCCTCAGGGGTTTATGGCTACACCTTC
.	TRBJ2-3	.	TRBV5-6	CASSITGADTQYF	TGTGCCAGCAGCATAACGGGAGCAGATACGCAGTATTTT
.	TRBJ2-1	TRBD2	TRBV6-1	CASSEDPASGRGKNEQFF	TGTGCCAGCAGTGAAGATCCCGCTAGCGGGAGAGGGAAAAATGAGCAGTTCTTC
once	TRBJ1-5	.	TRBV7-9	CASSLPWSNQPQHF	TGTGCCAGCAGCTTACCGTGGAGCAATCAGCCCCAGCATTTT
.	TRBJ2-5	.	TRBV27	CASSLGETQYF	TGTGCCAGCAGTTTGGGAGAGACCCAGTACTTC
.	TRBJ2-2	TRBD2	TRBV7-2	CASSLVHQASAGGTGELFF	TGTGCCAGCAGCTTAGTACATCAGGCTTCGGCGGGAGGAACCGGGGAGCTGTTTTTT
.	TRBJ2-1	.	TRBV18	CASSPIWDSSNEQFF	TGTGCCAGCTCACCTATCTGGGACTCCTCAAATGAGCAGTTCTTC
few	TRBJ2-5	.	TRBV11-3	CASSLNRVGETQYF	TGTGCCAGCAGCTTAAACAGGGTCGGCGAGACCCAGTACTTC
.	TRBJ2-7	TRBD2	TRBV18	CASSPLGLANNYEQYF	TGTGCCAGCTCACCACTGGGACTAGCGAATAACTACGAGCAGTACTTC
.	TRBJ2-1	.	TRBV6-4	CASSLGLDIEQFF	TGTGCCAGCAGTTTGGGACTTGACATTGAGCAGTTCTTC
few	TRBJ1-1	TRBD1	TRBV9	CASSVGTGVTEAFF	TGTGCCAGCAGCGTAGGGACAGGAGTGACTGAAGCTTTCTTT
.	TRBJ2-2	.	TRBV28	CASARPPGDTGELFF	TGTGCCAGCGCCCGCCCCCCAGGGGACACCGGGGAGCTGTTTTTT
.	TRBJ2-3	.	TRBV11-2	CASSPQGGTVTDTQYF	TGTGCCAGCAGCCCGCAAGGTGGGACTGTGACAGATACGCAGTATTTT
.	TRBJ2-1	.	TRBV5-6	CASIKDISSYNEQFF	TGTGCCAGCATCAAGGACATCAGCTCCTACAATGAGCAGTTCTTC
once	TRBJ2-2	TRBD2	TRBV6-1	CASSEAFPSLPGLAGVDSTGELFF	TGTGCCAGCAGTGAAGCATTTCCCTCGCTCCCGGGACTAGCGGGAGTGGATTCCACCGGGGAGCTGTTTTTT
.	TRBJ2-7	.	TRBV28	CASSLSGYEQYF	TGTGCCAGCAGTTTATCCGGCTACGAGCAGTACTTC
.	TRBJ2-5	TRBD2	TRBV7-9	CASSLALASGGKETQYF	TGTGCCAGCAGCTTAGCGCTGGCTAGCGGGGGAAAAGAGACCCAGTACTTC
.	TRBJ2-7	TRBD1	TRBV5-4	CASSSYRGRDEQYF	TGTGCCAGCAGCTCGTACAGGGGAAGGGACGAGCAGTACTTC
.	TRBJ1-1	.	TRBV28	CASSLQGPPEAFF	TGTGCCAGCAGTTTACAGGGTCCACCTGAAGCTTTCTTT
.	TRBJ2-7	TRBD1	TRBV28	CASSTYRDRGSEQYF	TGTGCCAGCAGTACATACCGGGACAGGGGTTCCGAGCAGTACTTC
.	TRBJ2-1	.	TRBV19	CASSNKALRGDEQFF	TGTGCCAGTAGTAACAAGGCACTTCGGGGCGATGAGCAGTTCTTC
.	TRBJ2-1	TRBD2	TRBV14	CASSHRSGRAWNEQFF	TGTGCCAGCAGCCACCGTAGCGGGAGGGCCTGGAATGAGCAGTTCTTC
.	TRBJ2-6	.	TRBV7-2	CASSSHGRRQSRANVLTF	TGTGCCAGCAGCTCTCATGGGAGACGACAAAGTCGGGCCAACGTCCTGACTTTC
.	TRBJ2-5	TRBD1	TRBV11-2	CASSRDRGRGETQYF	TGTGCCAGCAGCCGAGACAGGGGCCGCGGGGAGACCCAGTACTTC
.	TRBJ2-7	.	TRBV11-2	CASSPYLGEIYEQYF	TGTGCCAGCAGCCCTTACCTCGGGGAAATTTACGAGCAGTACTTC